These 21 T cell receptor beta chains came from one sample sequenced in a study of blood T cells in healthy people across ages. A J-beta primer mix and a sample-barcoded 5' primer were used in a second PCR of roughly 7 to 12 cycles. MiXCR was run by TCRdb on the 5' RACE reads, yielding one entry per CDR3 protein. Here the sample spans 1 million to 1.2 million distinct CDR3 sequences, around two fifths being singletons. The sequencing input was blood. The source is a man between 18 and 35 years old in good health.

V is TRBV4-3 and J is TRBJ1-4, with D uncertain. The germline CDR1 and CDR2 sequences are LGHNA and YSLEER. V shed 1 base and J shed 7 bases, with 13 bases lying between them. CDR3 length: 15 residues. The CDR3 is CASSQVGRAGEKLFF. For the CDR3, the DNA is TGCGCCAGCAGCCAAGTTGGGCGGGCCGGTGAAAAACTGTTTTTT.

This clonotype was counted between two and nine times. This chain connects TRBV20-1 to TRBJ1-1; D is ambiguous. Trimming shortened V by 5 bases and J by 3 bases, and 10 bases separated the two germline ends. The CDR3 length is 12 residues. CDR1 and CDR2 (germline): DFQATT, SNEGSKA (reference sequence). The CDR3 region has the DNA TGCAGTGCTCTCTGGGTGGACACTGAAGCTTTCTTT. It encodes CSALWVDTEAFF.

Turning to this clonotype: Since a much larger clone is just one base distant, this may be a read error. The gene calls are TRBV7-2 and TRBJ1-1; 7 positions match TRBD1. The CDR3 sequence is 15 residues long. Germline CDR1 SGHTA, CDR2 FQGNSA. The CDR3 sequence: CASSRPGQSNTEVFF. The CDR3 DNA reads TGTGCCAGCAGCCGACCGGGACAGTCGAACACTGAAGTTTTCTTT. Filled out from reference TRBV7-2 and TRBJ1-1, the complete variable domain reads GAGVSQSPSNKVTEKGKDVELRCDPISGHTALYWYRQSLGQGLEFLIYFQGNSAPDKSGLPSDRFSAERTGGSVSTLTIQRTQQEDSAVYLCASSRPGQSNTEVFFGQGTRLTVV.

The chain employs TRBV9 and TRBJ2-1; D unresolved. The CDR3 extends over 12 amino acids. Trimming stripped 5 bases from V and 4 bases from J, with 7 bases between. Germline V gene sequence: CDR1 SGDLS, CDR2 YYNGEE. The chain's CDR3 is CASSTQYNEQFF. The CDR3, as DNA: TGTGCCAGCAGTACCCAGTACAATGAGCAGTTCTTC.

Details on this clonotype: At one of its ends the junction is not consistent with the germline gene, which may arise from a read error. The chain joins TRBV29-1 to TRBJ2-7; 7 bases align to TRBD1. The CDR3 spans 12 residues. Germline values: CDR1 SQVTM, CDR2 ANQGSEA. The CDR3 sequence is CSVQGVTYGQYF. As DNA, the CDR3 is TGCAGCGTTCAGGGGGTAACCTACGGGCAGTACTTC.

The V and J genes are TRBV7-9 and TRBJ1-2; D gene uncertain. V lost 0 bases to trimming and J lost 4 bases, with 21 bases between them. The V gene's germline CDR1 is SEHNR and CDR2 FQNEAQ (reference sequence). The CDR3 runs 18 residues. CDR3 sequence reads: CASSLAGQTMKPPYGYTF. The CDR3 bases are TGTGCCAGCAGCTTAGCGGGCCAGACTATGAAACCGCCCTATGGCTACACCTTC.

This clonotype was seen more than once but under ten times. This chain connects TRBV11-2 to TRBJ1-2, with a weak D call TRBD1 (6 bases). Per the germline V gene, CDR1 is SGHAT and CDR2 is FQNNGV. The CDR3 has 16 amino acids. Trimming took off 0 bases at V and 8 bases at J, with 19 bases between the two ends. CDR3 protein: CASSLDLVLSGVGYTF. CDR3 nucleotide sequence: TGTGCCAGCAGCTTAGATCTCGTTTTGTCAGGGGTCGGCTACACCTTC.

Comment on this clonotype: A much larger clone lies one base from this, so it may be a read error. This chain joins TRBV6-1 and TRBJ2-1; 7 nucleotides line up with TRBD1. This CDR3 is built from 14 residues. Germline CDR1 reads MNHNS; CDR2 reads SASEGT. The CDR3 coding sequence is TGTGCCACTACCCCGGGGACAGACAACAAGGAGCAGTTCTTC. Translation gives CATTPGTDNKEQFF.

This clonotype was picked up a small number of times. The rearrangement links TRBV6-2 or TRBV6-3 to TRBJ2-7, with D uncertain. Germline V gives CDR1 MNHEY, CDR2 SVGEGT. The CDR3 length is 17 residues. Trimming pared 2 bases from V and 0 bases from J, leaving 17 bases between. For the CDR3, the DNA is TGTGCCAGCAGTTACCTACCAACAAGGTCGAGCTCCTACGAGCAGTACTTC. Translated, it gives CASSYLPTRSSSYEQYF.

V and J are TRBV7-8 and TRBJ2-1; weak D call: TRBD2 (6 bases). Germline CDR1 SGHVS, CDR2 FQNEAQ. Deletions cut 2 bases from V and 7 bases from J, with 12 bases between. The CDR3 runs 14 residues. CDR3 amino acids: CASSLLGTFNEQFF. The DNA for the CDR3 is TGTGCCAGCAGCTTACTCGGGACTTTTAATGAGCAGTTCTTC.

A remark on this clonotype: A read error may be the cause here, since a much bigger clone is one base away. The V gene is TRBV20-1, the J gene TRBJ1-2; D possibly corresponds to TRBD1 (6 bases). This CDR3 has 15 amino acids. CDR1 and CDR2 (germline): DFQATT, SNEGSKA (reference sequence). The ends were cut back, 1 base at V and 5 bases at J, with 17 bases in the middle. DNA of the CDR3: TGCAGTGCTAGAGCAAGGGGCAGGGGAGTTTATGGCTACACCTTC. It translates to CSARARGRGVYGYTF.

This sequence joins TRBV27 and TRBJ1-4, with D maybe TRBD1 (5 bases). V was trimmed by 5 bases and J by 7 bases, leaving 14 bases between them. The germline V gene encodes CDR1 MNHEY and CDR2 SMNVEV (reference sequence). The CDR3 is 14 amino acids. Here the CDR3 reads CASSVRTGGEKLFF. The CDR3 DNA sequence: TGTGCCAGCAGTGTGCGCACTGGGGGTGAAAAACTGTTTTTT. The full variable domain, its missing parts supplied by reference TRBV27 and TRBJ1-4, is EAQVTQNPRYLITVTGKKLTVTCSQNMNHEYMSWYRQDPGLGLRQIYYSMNVEVTDKGDVPEGYKVSRKEKRNFPLILESPSPNQTSLYFCASSVRTGGEKLFFGSGTQLSVL.

The rearrangement uses TRBV7-2 and TRBJ2-3, with TRBD2 identical over 9 bases. CDR1 SGHTA and CDR2 FQGNSA come from the germline V gene. The CDR3 contains 14 residues. V trimming: 6 bases; J trimming: 7 bases; junction bases outside the gene matches: 8. CDR3 protein: CASRSGGYSYTQYF. CDR3 bases: TGTGCCAGCAGGAGCGGGGGGTACTCTTATACGCAGTATTTT.

A remark on this clonotype: It may be a read error: a sequence one base away is much more abundant. The gene calls are TRBV29-1 and TRBJ2-5; 8 bases line up with TRBD1. CDR3 length equals 15 residues. J gave up 11 bases and V 8 bases, and 22 bases lay outside the gene matches. Germline V gene sequence: CDR1 SQVTM, CDR2 ANQGSEA. DNA of the CDR3: TGCAGCCTCTCGGGACCGGGACAGGTTTACAATGAGCAGTACTTC. As protein: CSLSGPGQVYNEQYF.

The chain recombines TRBV14 with TRBJ2-3, with TRBD2 as a possible D gene (5 bases). This CDR3 has 15 residues. V lost 6 bases to trimming and J lost 4 bases, with 17 bases between them. The V gene's germline CDR1 is SGHDN and CDR2 FVKESK. For the CDR3, the DNA is TGTGCCAGCAGGCGCTCTTCTTGGGGAGCAGATACGCAGTATTTT. Amino acids: CASRRSSWGADTQYF.

The chain links TRBV29-1 to TRBJ1-2; D ambiguous. This CDR3 comprises 14 residues. V was cut by 4 bases and J by 1 base, with 13 bases left in between. Per germline, CDR1 SQVTM and CDR2 ANQGSEA. The CDR3 DNA reads as TGCAGCGTTGGAGGAGACGCAAGTAACTATGGCTACACCTTC. This translates into CSVGGDASNYGYTF.

This clonotype has ten or more counts. The chain couples TRBV6-5 to TRBJ1-1; D remains unclear. Germline CDR1 MNHEY, CDR2 SVGAGI. The CDR3 loop spans 13 amino acids. V was trimmed by 5 bases and J by 5 bases, leaving 12 bases between them. The CDR3 DNA reads TGTGCCAGCAGTCTTACTGGGCGGACTGAAGCTTTCTTT. This gives the protein CASSLTGRTEAFF.

This sequence joins TRBV14 and TRBJ2-1; D is unresolved. Germline V lookup: CDR1 SGHDN, CDR2 FVKESK. The CDR3 has 16 amino acids. V was trimmed by 0 bases and J by 7 bases, leaving 16 bases between them. The CDR3 region is CASSQDLGSPDNEQFF. CDR3 nucleotide sequence: TGTGCCAGCAGCCAAGATCTGGGCTCGCCGGATAATGAGCAGTTCTTC.

Remarks on this clonotype: A read error may produce the germline difference seen at one junction end. The V and J genes are TRBV12-3 or TRBV12-4 and TRBJ2-3, with no clear D. The CDR3 has 12 residues. CDR3 DNA: TGTGCCATCAGTTTAAGGACAGATACGCAGTATTTT. Protein: CAISLRTDTQYF.

The V call is TRBV10-3, the J call TRBJ1-5; TRBD1 might be the D (5 bases). The CDR3 consists of 13 residues. V dropped 7 bases and J dropped 4 bases, with 11 bases sitting between them. The germline V gene has CDR1 ENHRY and CDR2 SYGVKD. The CDR3 coding sequence is TGTGCCATCACTCAGGGACTGAATCAGCCCCAGCATTTT. Residues: CAITQGLNQPQHF.

To note about this clonotype: Sequence at one end of the junction differs from germline and may be a read error. The chain has TRBV10-3 and TRBJ1-6; D unresolved. The CDR3 covers 15 residues. Per germline, CDR1 ENHRY and CDR2 SYGVKD. Here the CDR3 DNA reads TGTGCCGCCCAAAACCGCGACTCCGATAATTCACCCCTCCACTTT. Its translation is CAAQNRDSDNSPLHF.